A single sample is the source of the 23 T cell receptor beta chains below, sequenced in a study of PD-1 blockade in classical Hodgkin lymphoma. Some clones are missing from TCRdb's copy, which holds only in-frame ones; the method was immunoSEQ multiplex PCR. In the table there are tens of thousands of clones, around 90% of which are singletons. Each of the patients experienced relapse following autologous stem cell transplantation, and their brentuximab vedotin exposure differed. Here the sequenced sample was peripheral blood mononuclear cells (PBMCs), taken before the second cycle of nivolumab. The receptors were gathered from a human donor with classical Hodgkin lymphoma.

This clone was observed a few times. The chain has TRBV10-1 and TRBJ2-5; D unclear. The CDR3 is 10 residues long. V lost 8 bases and J lost 7, with 8 bases in between. CDR1 is WNHNN, CDR2 SYGVQD, per germline (reference sequence). CDR3 sequence: CASDGTTQYF. The CDR3, as DNA: TGCGCCAGCGACGGTACGACCCAGTACTTC.

This chain joins TRBV5-1 and TRBJ1-6, with D maybe TRBD1 (6 bases). Trimming shortened V by 0 bases and J by 10 bases, and 11 bases separated the two germline ends. The CDR3 loop spans 14 amino acids. Germline V lookup: CDR1 SGHRS, CDR2 YFSETQ. The CDR3 DNA reads TGCGCCAGCAGCTTGGAGGGTCAGGGGTCACCCCTCCACTTT. It encodes CASSLEGQGSPLHF.

The V call is TRBV5-1, the J call TRBJ2-3; no clear D gene. The CDR3 contains 14 residues. The V gene's germline CDR1 is SGHRS and CDR2 YFSETQ. The V end was cut by 2 bases, the J end by 4 bases, with 11 bases between. This chain's CDR3 is CASSFGPTADTQYF. The CDR3 nucleotides read TGCGCCAGCAGCTTCGGCCCGACTGCAGATACGCAGTATTTT.

The chain has TRBV7-8 and TRBJ2-7; 7 bases agree with TRBD1. The CDR3 has 13 residues. V shed 4 bases, J shed 7 bases, and the junction held 7 bases outside the gene matches. CDR1 SGHVS and CDR2 FQNEAQ come from the germline V gene. The chain's CDR3 is CASSSRQGGEQYF. For the CDR3, the DNA is TGTGCCAGCAGCTCTAGACAGGGTGGGGAGCAGTACTTC. The full variable domain, with the rest looked up from reference TRBV7-8 and TRBJ2-7, is GAGVSQSPRYKVAKRGQDVALRCDPISGHVSLFWYQQALGQGPEFLTYFQNEAQLDKSGLPSDRFFAERPEGSVSTLKIQRTQQEDSAVYLCASSSRQGGEQYFGPGTRLTVT.

The V call is TRBV10-1, the J call TRBJ2-7; the match to TRBD1 covers 9 bases. Germline values: CDR1 WNHNN, CDR2 SYGVQD (reference sequence). This CDR3 region has 15 residues. With 4 bases clipped from V and 1 base from J, the junction kept 5 bases outside the gene matches. The CDR3 protein is CASSGPGQGSYEQYF. The CDR3 region has the DNA TGCGCCAGCAGTGGTCCGGGACAGGGATCCTACGAGCAGTACTTC.

The chain recombines TRBV5-5 with TRBJ2-7; 10 positions agree with TRBD1. Germline CDR1 reads SGHKS; CDR2 reads YYEKEE (reference sequence). This CDR3 region has 16 residues. Unmatched junction bases numbered 4, after V lost 1 base and J lost 0 bases. CDR3 residues: CASSLSGTGASYEQYF. The CDR3 DNA is TGTGCCAGCAGCTTGAGCGGGACAGGGGCCTCCTACGAGCAGTACTTC. Variable domain in full (rest from reference TRBV5-5 and TRBJ2-7): DAGVTQSPTHLIKTRGQQVTLRCSPISGHKSVSWYQQVLGQGPQFIFQYYEKEERGRGNFPDRFSARQFPNYSSELNVNALLLGDSALYLCASSLSGTGASYEQYFGPGTRLTVT.

This chain links TRBV6-5 with TRBJ2-7, with D hard to call. Germline CDR1 and CDR2: MNHEY and SVGAGI. The germline V and J ends were trimmed by 4 bases and 5 bases, with 12 bases remaining between them. This CDR3 is 13 amino acids long. CDR3 loop: CASSLSTRNEQYF. CDR3 DNA sequence: TGTGCCAGCAGTTTAAGTACGAGAAACGAGCAGTACTTC.

This clone was observed once. The rearrangement links TRBV5-1 to TRBJ2-5; D might be TRBD1 (6 bases). Matching the DNA end better, TRBJ2-7 makes the J call doubtful. The CDR3 length is 15 residues. The germline V gene has CDR1 SGHRS and CDR2 YFSETQ. DNA of the CDR3: TGCGCCAGCAGCCAATCGAATCAGGGGCACCACGAGCAGTACTTC. Translated, it gives CASSQSNQGHHEQYF.

The rearrangement uses TRBV7-2 and TRBJ2-3, with 10 bases matching TRBD2. Germline lookup yields CDR1 SGHTA and CDR2 FQGNSA. This CDR3 comprises 16 residues. J gave up 2 bases and V 3 bases, and 5 bases lay outside the gene matches. In nucleotides, the CDR3 is TGTGCCAGCAGCTTCTCTAGCGGGAGACCCACAGATACGCAGTATTTT. Protein: CASSFSSGRPTDTQYF.

The rearrangement links TRBV5-1 to TRBJ2-7; D is perhaps TRBD1 (6 bases). Germline CDR1 and CDR2: SGHRS and YFSETQ. V was pared by 4 bases and J by 0 bases, with 8 bases between. The CDR3 runs 13 residues. CDR3 residues: CASSRDNSYEQYF. The CDR3 DNA reads as TGCGCCAGCAGCCGGGACAACTCCTACGAGCAGTACTTC.

V is TRBV5-1 and J is TRBJ2-3; D gene ambiguous. Trimming left V 4 bases short and J 6 bases short, with 15 bases between. The CDR3 extends over 14 amino acids. The germline V gene has CDR1 SGHRS and CDR2 YFSETQ. The CDR3 is CASSKTTNGDTQYF. As DNA, the CDR3 is TGCGCCAGCAGCAAAACCACGAATGGGGATACGCAGTATTTT.

The V call is TRBV30, the J call TRBJ1-2; D may be TRBD1 (6 bases). This CDR3 spans 12 amino acids. V gave up 3 bases and J gave up 10 bases, with 15 bases separating them. In germline, CDR1 is GTSNPN, CDR2 SVGIG (reference sequence). DNA for the CDR3: TGTGCCTGGAGCAGAACAGGGATCTCCTACACCTTC. Its protein product is CAWSRTGISYTF.

V usage is TRBV5-4 and J usage is TRBJ2-5; D unclear. CDR3 length equals 15 residues. V lost 0 bases to trimming and J lost 3 bases, with 12 bases between them. Germline CDR1 reads SGHNT; CDR2 reads YYREEE (reference sequence). The CDR3 reads CASSLEVWEKETQYF. The CDR3, as DNA: TGTGCCAGCAGCTTGGAGGTTTGGGAAAAAGAGACCCAGTACTTC. Full variable domain (missing parts from reference TRBV5-4 and TRBJ2-5): ETGVTQSPTHLIKTRGQQVTLRCSSQSGHNTVSWYQQALGQGPQFIFQYYREEENGRGNFPPRFSGLQFPNYSSELNVNALELDDSALYLCASSLEVWEKETQYFGPGTRLLVL.

The chain joins TRBV5-1 to TRBJ2-6, with TRBD1 as a possible D gene (5 bases). The V end was cut by 1 base, the J end by 5 bases, with 10 bases between. The CDR3 extends over 15 amino acids. Germline V gene sequence: CDR1 SGHRS, CDR2 YFSETQ. Here the CDR3 reads CASSLSAGWANVLTF. Here the CDR3 DNA reads TGCGCCAGCAGCTTGTCGGCAGGGTGGGCCAACGTCCTGACTTTC.

The CDR3 here is CASGTYEAFF. The CDR3 nucleotides read TGTGCCAGCGGGACATATGAAGCTTTCTTT. V and J are TRBV2 and TRBJ1-1; tentatively, D is TRBD1 (6 bases). The germline V gene encodes CDR1 SNHLY and CDR2 FYNNEI. CDR3 length: 10 amino acids. V was shortened by 8 bases and J by 7 bases, with 8 bases between the two germline ends.

V and J are TRBV7-7 and TRBJ2-7, with D tentatively TRBD1 or TRBD2 (5 bases each). The CDR3 spans 13 residues. CDR1 is SSHAT, CDR2 FNYEAQ, per germline (reference sequence). Trimming left V 5 bases short and J 0 bases short, with 8 bases between. The CDR3 DNA is TGTGCCAGCAGCCCCGGGGCCTCCTACGAGCAGTACTTC. It is translated as CASSPGASYEQYF.

The V and J genes are TRBV6-1 and TRBJ2-1, with D possibly TRBD1 on 6 matching bases. The CDR3 extends over 15 amino acids. The germline V gene encodes CDR1 MNHNS and CDR2 SASEGT. The germline V and J ends were trimmed by 2 bases and 12 bases, with 20 bases remaining between them. The CDR3 reads CASSEMGLGGTVQFF. The CDR3 DNA sequence: TGTGCCAGCAGTGAAATGGGCTTAGGGGGTACTGTGCAGTTCTTC.

J is TRBJ1-2 and V is TRBV28, with 8 bases lining up with TRBD1. V lost 8 bases to trimming and J lost 4 bases; unmatched junction nucleotides: 15. Germline loops: CDR1 MDHEN, CDR2 SYDVKM. The CDR3 runs 16 residues. As DNA, the CDR3 is TGTGCCAGCGATGCCGGGACAGGAGTTTTCGGCTATGGCTACACCTTC. The encoded protein is CASDAGTGVFGYGYTF.

The chain recombines TRBV19 with TRBJ1-1; D uncertain. Germline loops: CDR1 LNHDA, CDR2 SQIVND (reference sequence). The CDR3 runs to 13 residues. Trimming pared 4 bases from V and 0 bases from J, leaving 6 bases between. In DNA form, the CDR3 reads TGTGCCAGTAGTACCAAATTGAACACTGAAGCTTTCTTT. Protein product: CASSTKLNTEAFF.

The chain recombines TRBV11-1 with TRBJ1-1; no clear D gene. Germline V gene lookup returns CDR1 SGHAT and CDR2 FQDESV (reference sequence). CDR3 size: 12 residues. Trimming stripped 3 bases from V and 1 base from J, with 3 bases between. The CDR3 reads CASSFGNTEAFF. In nucleotides, the CDR3 is TGTGCCAGCAGCTTCGGGAACACTGAAGCTTTCTTT.

Only one count was recorded for this clone. The chain couples TRBV9 to TRBJ2-3, with 9 bases matching TRBD1. The germline V gene has CDR1 SGDLS and CDR2 YYNGEE. V lost 3 bases, J lost 4 bases, and 9 bases stayed unmatched. CDR3 length equals 16 residues. The CDR3 spells CASSARQGEGADTQYF. The CDR3 bases are TGTGCCAGCAGCGCCCGACAGGGGGAAGGGGCAGATACGCAGTATTTT.

V gene TRBV5-1 combines with J gene TRBJ2-7, with D possibly TRBD1 on 6 matching bases. V shed 0 bases and J shed 5 bases, with 12 bases lying between them. CDR3 size: 14 residues. Germline loops: CDR1 SGHRS, CDR2 YFSETQ. CDR3 sequence reads: CASSLAGTLHEQYF. The CDR3 coding sequence is TGCGCCAGCAGCTTGGCCGGGACACTTCACGAGCAGTACTTC. Full variable domain (rest looked up from reference TRBV5-1 and TRBJ2-7): KAGVTQTPRYLIKTRGQQVTLSCSPISGHRSVSWYQQTPGQGLQFLFEYFSETQRNKGNFPGRFSGRQFSNSRSEMNVSTLELGDSALYLCASSLAGTLHEQYFGPGTRLTVT.

The rearrangement links TRBV5-1 to TRBJ1-1, with 9 bases aligning to TRBD1. CDR1 and CDR2 (germline): SGHRS, YFSETQ. V gave up 2 bases and J gave up 5 bases; unmatched junction bases: 7. The CDR3 has 15 residues. CDR3 sequence reads: CASSFGTGRATEAFF. The CDR3 nucleotides read TGCGCCAGCAGCTTTGGGACAGGGAGAGCGACTGAAGCTTTCTTT.